This T cell receptor (beta chain) was captured in a study of T cell responses to AZD1222 COVID-19 vaccine. General observations from the study: Possibly, clonal diversity was underestimated; donors were largely white British and included more females. Sampled repertoires all dated from after the peak T cell response.

Method: immunoSEQ multiplex PCR; TCRdb's copy keeps in-frame clones and lacks some. The data hold 110,000 to 150,000 clones, with roughly nine tenths observed a single time. V trimming: 1 base; J trimming: 5 bases; junction bases outside the gene matches: 4. Germline V gene data show CDR1 as ENHRY and CDR2 as SYGVKD. This CDR3 has 14 residues. In regard to this clone: Its antigen is not identified.

Sequenced here: peripheral blood, sampled on day 0 of AZD1222 vaccination. The chain carries TRBV10-3 and TRBJ1-2; 7 nucleotides agree with TRBD1. This sequence originates from an adult in good health. CDR3 sequence reads: CAISEYGDSYGYTF. The CDR3 bases are TGTGCCATCAGTGAGTATGGGGACAGTTATGGCTACACCTTC.